The 11 T cell receptor beta chains presented below share a single source sample, sequenced in a study of identical twins. Using its own MiXCR run on the 5' RACE reads, TCRdb lists one record per CDR3 protein. The table records 550,000 to 800,000 distinct CDR3 sequences, about 7% of them present only once. This sample also appeared in a second study, on yellow fever vaccine responses in identical twins.

The sequenced sample consisted of PBMCs. The source of these receptors is a woman in her late teens or twenties in good health.

This clonotype was seen more than once but under ten times. The chain joins TRBV28 to TRBJ2-3; D is unclear. CDR1 is MDHEN and CDR2 is SYDVKM in the germline V gene. The V and J ends lost 4 bases and 1 base respectively, with 12 bases between them. The CDR3 runs 15 residues. In DNA, the CDR3 is TGTGCCAGCAGTTACCGGGCCAGCGGCACAGATACGCAGTATTTT. It is translated as CASSYRASGTDTQYF.

This clonotype was counted a few times. The CDR3 sequence: CASSAVGQGTGNTIYF. The CDR3 nucleotides are TGTGCCAGCAGTGCTGTCGGTCAGGGGACTGGAAACACCATATATTTT. The rearrangement uses TRBV2 and TRBJ1-3; D perhaps matches TRBD1 (6 bases). The CDR3 loop spans 16 amino acids. Germline assignment: CDR1 SNHLY and CDR2 FYNNEI. The V end was cut by 4 bases, the J end by 2 bases, with 15 bases between.

This sequence joins TRBV20-1 and TRBJ2-3; D is perhaps TRBD1 (5 bases). Per germline, CDR1 DFQATT and CDR2 SNEGSKA (reference sequence). Deletions cut 5 bases from V and 4 bases from J, with 7 bases between. The CDR3 contains 11 residues. The CDR3 reads CSAQGADTQYF. In DNA form, the CDR3 reads TGCAGTGCTCAAGGGGCAGATACGCAGTATTTT.

In its sample, this clonotype was seen many times. The chain is built from TRBV5-1 and TRBJ1-1; 8 positions match TRBD1. The germline gives CDR1 SGHRS, CDR2 YFSETQ. Trimming at V came to 3 bases and at J to 1 base, leaving 5 bases not matched to a gene. The CDR3 spans 15 residues. The CDR3 loop reads CASSSRQGWNTEAFF. The CDR3 nucleotides read TGCGCCAGCAGCTCCCGACAGGGGTGGAACACTGAAGCTTTCTTT. The full variable domain, with the rest looked up from reference TRBV5-1 and TRBJ1-1, is KAGVTQTPRYLIKTRGQQVTLSCSPISGHRSVSWYQQTPGQGLQFLFEYFSETQRNKGNFPGRFSGRQFSNSRSEMNVSTLELGDSALYLCASSSRQGWNTEAFFGQGTRLTVV.

In its sample, this clonotype was seen a few times. V and J are TRBV6-2 or TRBV6-3 and TRBJ2-7; D possibly uses TRBD1 or TRBD2 (6 bases each). V shed 6 bases and J shed 2 bases, with 17 bases lying between them. Germline CDR1 and CDR2: MNHEY and SVGEGT. The length of the CDR3 is 15 residues. In DNA form, the CDR3 reads TGTGCCAGCAGCTTCATCGACCGGGGGCCCTACGAGCAGTACTTC. This codes for CASSFIDRGPYEQYF.

This clonotype was observed a handful of times. The J gene is TRBJ2-3, the V gene TRBV20-1, with D possibly TRBD1 on 6 matching bases. The CDR3 sequence is 15 residues long. Germline V gene data show CDR1 as DFQATT and CDR2 as SNEGSKA (reference sequence). V gave up 3 bases and J gave up 4 bases, with 17 bases separating them. The CDR3 is CSASKTSRGSDTQYF. The CDR3, as DNA: TGCAGTGCTAGTAAGACCTCAAGGGGGTCAGATACGCAGTATTTT.

This clonotype showed up just a few times. V gene TRBV5-1 combines with J gene TRBJ2-7; D is undetermined. Looked up from germline, CDR1 is SGHRS and CDR2 is YFSETQ. The germline V and J ends were trimmed by 4 bases and 5 bases, with 10 bases remaining between them. This CDR3 is 12 amino acids long. The CDR3 protein is CASSPNGHEQYV. CDR3 DNA: TGCGCCAGCAGCCCCAATGGCCACGAGCAGTACGTC.

The chain has TRBV3-1 and TRBJ2-2, with D possibly TRBD2 on 6 matching bases. Germline V gene lookup returns CDR1 LGHDT and CDR2 YNNKEL (reference sequence). The germline V and J ends were trimmed by 0 bases and 0 bases, with 14 bases remaining between them. The length of the CDR3 is 18 residues. The CDR3 region is CASSQEWVAESNTGELFF. CDR3 nucleotide sequence: TGTGCCAGCAGCCAAGAATGGGTAGCGGAGTCGAACACCGGGGAGCTGTTTTTT.

This clonotype was seen just once. V and J are TRBV12-3 or TRBV12-4 and TRBJ2-2; D not resolved. V lost 6 bases to trimming and J lost 1 base, with 12 bases between them. The CDR3 is 15 amino acids. The CDR3 loop reads CASRFRAVNTGELFF. DNA for the CDR3: TGTGCCAGCAGATTTAGGGCCGTGAACACCGGGGAGCTGTTTTTT.

At least ten counts were recorded for this clonotype. The V and J genes are TRBV25-1 and TRBJ2-1; TRBD1 matches 8 bases. Germline-derived CDR1 and CDR2 are MGHDK and SYGVNS. Unmatched junction bases numbered 8, after V lost 4 bases and J lost 9 bases. The CDR3 is 14 residues long. The CDR3 spells CASSGDRIASEQFF. CDR3 in DNA: TGTGCCAGCAGTGGGGACAGGATTGCAAGTGAGCAGTTCTTC. Complete variable domain (other parts from reference TRBV25-1 and TRBJ2-1): EADIYQTPRYLVIGTGKKITLECSQTMGHDKMYWYQQDPGMELHLIHYSYGVNSTEKGDLSSESTVSRIRTEHFPLTLESARPSHTSQYLCASSGDRIASEQFFGPGTRLTVL.

The sample holds many counts of this clonotype. The chain combines TRBV3-1 with TRBJ2-7, with 13 bases lining up with TRBD2. Unmatched junction bases numbered 3, after V lost 4 bases and J lost 0 bases. The CDR3 is 16 residues long. Germline V gene sequence: CDR1 LGHDT, CDR2 YNNKEL (reference sequence). The DNA for the CDR3 is TGTGCCAGCAGCCGCGGGACTAGCGGGAACTCCTACGAGCAGTACTTC. As protein: CASSRGTSGNSYEQYF.